This entry lists 16 T cell receptor beta chains sequenced from one sample in a study of T-cell reconstitution after alpha-beta-depleted transplantation in children. As it was prepared, the TCRbeta library received unique molecular identifiers. TCRdb re-called the PCR reads through MiXCR, storing one row per CDR3 protein. This table has fewer than 400,000 distinct CDR3 sequences, about a fifth appearing once. The specimen was PBMCs from the stem cell graft donor, collected from the stem cell graft. The receptor source for this set is a human donor who donated a stem cell graft to a child with acute myeloid leukemia.

There are a few counts of this clonotype. The chain couples TRBV20-1 to TRBJ2-1; no definite D call. Trimming cost V 6 bases and J 1 base, with 4 bases left between them. The CDR3 extends over 11 amino acids. Germline CDR1 DFQATT, CDR2 SNEGSKA (reference sequence). CDR3 sequence reads: CSAFSYNEQFF. For the CDR3, the DNA is TGCAGTGCCTTTTCCTACAATGAGCAGTTCTTC.

The sample holds a few counts of this clonotype. This rearrangement joins TRBV12-3 or TRBV12-4 to TRBJ1-2, with D uncertain. Between the trimmed V and J ends, which lost 2 bases and 4 bases, there was a span of 5 bases. The CDR3 loop spans 12 amino acids. The CDR3: CASSLSAYGYTF. The CDR3 DNA sequence: TGTGCCAGCAGTTTATCGGCCTATGGCTACACCTTC.

V is TRBV6-1 and J is TRBJ1-1; D not resolved. The CDR3 spans 13 residues. V lost 6 bases and J 1 base, leaving 9 bases between the germline ends. The germline V gene has CDR1 MNHNS and CDR2 SASEGT. The CDR3 region is CASRVDPNTEAFF. The CDR3 nucleotides read TGTGCCAGCAGAGTTGACCCGAACACTGAAGCTTTCTTT.

V gene TRBV20-1 combines with J gene TRBJ2-6; D remains ambiguous. Germline values: CDR1 DFQATT, CDR2 SNEGSKA (reference sequence). CDR3 length: 13 residues. Trimming stripped 5 bases from V and 2 bases from J, with 7 bases between. CDR3 region: CSAFRPGANVLTF. As DNA, the CDR3 is TGCAGTGCTTTCAGGCCTGGGGCCAACGTCCTGACTTTC.

In its sample, this clonotype was seen a few times. The chain carries TRBV9 and TRBJ2-2; 12 positions match TRBD2. Looked up from germline, CDR1 is SGDLS and CDR2 is YYNGEE. This CDR3 is built from 16 residues. The ends lost 3 bases at V and 1 base at J; junction bases unmatched: 1. The CDR3 loop is CASSASGRGNTGELFF. The CDR3 nucleotides read TGTGCCAGCAGCGCTAGCGGGAGGGGGAACACCGGGGAGCTGTTTTTT.

This clonotype was seen more than once but under ten times. The V and J genes are TRBV24-1 and TRBJ2-1, with D possibly TRBD2 on 5 matching bases. The germline V gene has CDR1 KGHDR and CDR2 SFDVKD. This CDR3 contains 16 residues. V was shortened by 3 bases and J by 4 bases, with 15 bases between the two germline ends. CDR3 bases: TGTGCCACCAGTGATAAGGTGGGAGCTATTTACAATGAGCAGTTCTTC. Protein: CATSDKVGAIYNEQFF.

The chain employs TRBV6-5 and TRBJ2-2; D might be TRBD2 (6 bases). The germline gives CDR1 MNHEY, CDR2 SVGAGI. Between the trimmed V and J ends, which lost 2 bases and 3 bases, there was a span of 10 bases. The CDR3 runs to 15 residues. In nucleotides, the CDR3 is TGTGCCAGCAGTTACGTCGGGACTCACACCGGGGAGCTGTTTTTT. As protein: CASSYVGTHTGELFF.

The chain's CDR3 is CATSRDVGRAVDTQYF. Written as DNA, the CDR3 is TGTGCCACCAGCAGAGATGTCGGGAGGGCCGTAGATACGCAGTATTTT. The V and J genes are TRBV15 and TRBJ2-3; TRBD2 matches at 8 bases. The V gene end was trimmed by 0 bases and the J gene end by 5 bases; junction bases not matched to a gene: 7. CDR3 length equals 16 residues. Germline CDR1 and CDR2: LNHNV and YYDKDF (reference sequence).

This chain uses TRBV3-1 with TRBJ2-7; 11 bases are shared with TRBD2. V was pared by 3 bases and J by 6 bases, with 4 bases of the junction left unmatched. Germline values: CDR1 LGHDT, CDR2 YNNKEL (reference sequence). The CDR3 covers 14 residues. The CDR3 is CASSHFGTSGEQYF. CDR3 coding DNA: TGTGCCAGCAGCCACTTTGGGACTAGCGGCGAGCAGTACTTC.

This clonotype has ten or more counts. The V gene is TRBV27, the J gene TRBJ2-1, with D maybe TRBD1 (6 bases). CDR1 and CDR2 (germline): MNHEY, SMNVEV (reference sequence). The CDR3 loop spans 13 amino acids. Trimming removed 2 bases at V and 5 bases at J, with 7 bases between. CDR3 sequence: CASSLGTNNEQFF. CDR3 in DNA: TGTGCCAGCAGTTTAGGGACAAACAATGAGCAGTTCTTC.

The V gene is TRBV7-2, the J gene TRBJ2-1; D might be TRBD2 (5 bases). The V end lost 0 bases, the J end lost 7 bases, and 13 bases lay between the germline ends. The CDR3 is 15 amino acids. From germline, CDR1 is SGHTA and CDR2 FQGNSA. The CDR3 spells CASSLALGTGNEQFF. DNA for the CDR3: TGTGCCAGCAGCTTAGCTCTGGGAACGGGGAATGAGCAGTTCTTC.

This clonotype turned up a few times. The V gene is TRBV11-3, the J gene TRBJ1-1; D is perhaps TRBD1 (5 bases). Germline CDR1 is SGHNT and CDR2 is YENEEA. V dropped 5 bases and J dropped 0 bases, with 16 bases sitting between them. The CDR3 is made up of 16 amino acids. The CDR3 reads CASSTVGRLMNTEAFF. The DNA of the CDR3 is TGTGCCAGCAGCACCGTGGGACGACTCATGAACACTGAAGCTTTCTTT.

This chain links TRBV5-1 with TRBJ2-7, with D unclear. Germline V gene data show CDR1 as SGHRS and CDR2 as YFSETQ. The CDR3 has 14 residues. The V end was cut by 1 base, the J end by 0 bases, with 8 bases between. CDR3 bases: TGCGCCAGCAGCTTGACAGCTGACTCCTACGAGCAGTACTTC. Translated, it gives CASSLTADSYEQYF.

This clonotype was recorded only once. V usage is TRBV19 and J usage is TRBJ2-5; TRBD2 matches at 11 bases. CDR1 and CDR2 (germline): LNHDA, SQIVND (reference sequence). Trimming cost V 3 bases and J 1 base; bases outside gene matches: 1. This CDR3 has 15 amino acids. This CDR3 reads CASSMGTSGQETQYF. CDR3 sequence (DNA): TGTGCCAGTAGTATGGGGACTAGCGGCCAAGAGACCCAGTACTTC.

This clonotype has just one count. CDR3 protein: CASSPGGRRGEQFF. The CDR3 DNA is TGTGCCAGCTCACCGGGCGGGAGAAGGGGTGAGCAGTTCTTC. V usage is TRBV18 and J usage is TRBJ2-1; 7 bases are shared with TRBD2. Germline V lookup: CDR1 KGHSH, CDR2 LQKENI. Trimming took 3 bases from V and 9 from J; bases not matched to a gene: 8. The CDR3 totals 14 residues.

This clonotype was seen ten or more times. The chain joins TRBV12-3 or TRBV12-4 to TRBJ2-1, with D unclear. The CDR3 sequence is 14 residues long. With 3 bases removed from V and 0 bases from J, the gap between germline ends came to 6 bases. The CDR3 DNA follows: TGTGCCAGCAGTTTCGAACCCTCCTACAATGAGCAGTTCTTC. It codes for CASSFEPSYNEQFF.